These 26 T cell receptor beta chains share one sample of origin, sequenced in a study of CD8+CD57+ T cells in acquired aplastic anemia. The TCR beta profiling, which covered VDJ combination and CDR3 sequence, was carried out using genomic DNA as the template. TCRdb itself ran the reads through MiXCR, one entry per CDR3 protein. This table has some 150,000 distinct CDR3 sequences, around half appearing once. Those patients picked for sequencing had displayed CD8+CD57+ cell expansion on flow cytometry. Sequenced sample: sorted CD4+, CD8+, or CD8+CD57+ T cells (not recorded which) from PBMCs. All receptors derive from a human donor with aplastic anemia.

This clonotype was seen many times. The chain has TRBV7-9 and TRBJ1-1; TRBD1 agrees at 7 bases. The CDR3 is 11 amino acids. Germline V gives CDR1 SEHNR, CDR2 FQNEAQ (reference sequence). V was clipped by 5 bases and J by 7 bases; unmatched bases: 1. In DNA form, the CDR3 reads TGTGCCAGCAGCCGACAGGGTGAAGCTTTCTTT. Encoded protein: CASSRQGEAFF.

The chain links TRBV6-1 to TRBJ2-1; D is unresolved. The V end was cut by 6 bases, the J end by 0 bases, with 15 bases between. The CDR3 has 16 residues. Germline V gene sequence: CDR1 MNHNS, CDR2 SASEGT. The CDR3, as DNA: TGTGCCAGCAGACCCGGGCCCCGGACCTCCTACAATGAGCAGTTCTTC. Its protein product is CASRPGPRTSYNEQFF.

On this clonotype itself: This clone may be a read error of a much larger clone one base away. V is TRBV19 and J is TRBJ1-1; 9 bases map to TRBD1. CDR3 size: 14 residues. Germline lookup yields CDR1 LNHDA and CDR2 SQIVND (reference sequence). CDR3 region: CASAGTGKNTEALF. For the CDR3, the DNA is TGTGCCAGCGCCGGGACAGGGAAGAACACTGAAGCTCTCTTT.

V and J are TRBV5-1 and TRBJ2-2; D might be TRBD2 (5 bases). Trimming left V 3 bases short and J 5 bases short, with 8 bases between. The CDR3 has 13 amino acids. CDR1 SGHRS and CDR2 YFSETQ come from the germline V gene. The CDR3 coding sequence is TGCGCCAGCAGCTCCCCGGGAACCGGGGAGCTGTTTTTT. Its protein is CASSSPGTGELFF.

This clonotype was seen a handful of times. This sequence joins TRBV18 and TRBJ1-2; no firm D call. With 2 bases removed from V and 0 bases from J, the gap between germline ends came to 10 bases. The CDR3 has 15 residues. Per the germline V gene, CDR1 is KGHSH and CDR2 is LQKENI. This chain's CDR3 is CASSPERAPNYGYTF. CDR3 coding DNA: TGTGCCAGCTCACCAGAAAGGGCCCCTAACTATGGCTACACCTTC.

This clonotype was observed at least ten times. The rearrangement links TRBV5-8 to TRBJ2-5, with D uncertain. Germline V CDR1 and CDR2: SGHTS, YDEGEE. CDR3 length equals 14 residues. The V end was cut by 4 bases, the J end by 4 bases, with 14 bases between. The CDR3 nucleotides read TGTGCCAGCAGCCGAAAAGTTCAGTCAGAGACCCAGTACTTC. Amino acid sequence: CASSRKVQSETQYF.

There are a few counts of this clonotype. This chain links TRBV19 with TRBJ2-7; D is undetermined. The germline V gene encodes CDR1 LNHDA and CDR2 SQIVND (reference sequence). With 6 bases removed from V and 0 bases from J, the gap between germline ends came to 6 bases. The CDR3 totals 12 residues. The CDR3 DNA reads TGTGCCAGTAGAGGGTACTCCTACGAGCAGTACTTC. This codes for CASRGYSYEQYF. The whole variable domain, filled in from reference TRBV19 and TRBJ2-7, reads DGGITQSPKYLFRKEGQNVTLSCEQNLNHDAMYWYRQDPGQGLRLIYYSQIVNDFQKGDIAEGYSVSREKKESFPLTVTSAQKNPTAFYLCASRGYSYEQYFGPGTRLTVT.

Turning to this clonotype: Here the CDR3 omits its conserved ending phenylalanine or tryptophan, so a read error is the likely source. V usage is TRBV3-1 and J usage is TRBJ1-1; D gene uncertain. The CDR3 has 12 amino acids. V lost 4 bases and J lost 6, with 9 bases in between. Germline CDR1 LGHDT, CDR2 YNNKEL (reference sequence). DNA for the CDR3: TGTGCCAGCAGCCCCACGGGCGCTGAAGCTTTCGTT. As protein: CASSPTGAEAFV.

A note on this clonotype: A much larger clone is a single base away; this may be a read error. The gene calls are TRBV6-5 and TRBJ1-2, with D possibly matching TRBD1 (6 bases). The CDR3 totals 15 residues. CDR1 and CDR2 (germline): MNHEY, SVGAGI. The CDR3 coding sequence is TGTGCCGGCAGTTGGCCACAGGGTCCCCTTCCAGGCTACACCTTC. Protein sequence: CAGSWPQGPLPGYTF.

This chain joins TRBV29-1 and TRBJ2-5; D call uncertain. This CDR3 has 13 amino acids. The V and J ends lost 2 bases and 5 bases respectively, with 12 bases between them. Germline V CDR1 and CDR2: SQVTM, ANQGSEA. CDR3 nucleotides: TGCAGCGTTGAACCTCCCCCCGGCGAGACCCAGTACTTC. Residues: CSVEPPPGETQYF.

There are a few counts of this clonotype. The CDR3 region has the DNA TGTGCCAGCAGCTCCCGGACAGGGATTAGAAACACCATATATTTT. This translates into CASSSRTGIRNTIYF. This chain connects TRBV6-1 to TRBJ1-3; 8 nucleotides align to TRBD1. The CDR3 runs 15 residues. V trimming: 6 bases; J trimming: 5 bases; junction bases outside the gene matches: 9. The germline V gene encodes CDR1 MNHNS and CDR2 SASEGT.

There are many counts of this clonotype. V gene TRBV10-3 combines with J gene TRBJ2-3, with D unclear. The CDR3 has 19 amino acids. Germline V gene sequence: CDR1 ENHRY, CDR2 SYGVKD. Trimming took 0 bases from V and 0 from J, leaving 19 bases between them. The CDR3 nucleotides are TGTGCCATCAGTGAGTCTGTTACAGCTGTCTTTACTAGCACAGATACGCAGTATTTT. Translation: CAISESVTAVFTSTDTQYF.

The CDR3 sequence is CASTSGNTLKTPLHF. The CDR3 bases are TGTGCCAGCACCTCCGGGAACACCTTGAAAACACCCCTCCACTTT. This chain uses TRBV10-3 with TRBJ1-6; no definite D call. Trimming left V 10 bases short and J 11 bases short, with 24 bases between. This CDR3 has 15 residues. Germline V gene sequence: CDR1 ENHRY, CDR2 SYGVKD.

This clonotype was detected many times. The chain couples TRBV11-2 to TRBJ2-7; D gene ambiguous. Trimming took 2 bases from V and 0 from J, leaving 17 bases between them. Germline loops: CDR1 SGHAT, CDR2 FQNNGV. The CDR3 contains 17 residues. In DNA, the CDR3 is TGTGCCAGCAGCTTACGACCTTCCCACAAGCCCTCCTACGAGCAGTACTTC. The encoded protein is CASSLRPSHKPSYEQYF.

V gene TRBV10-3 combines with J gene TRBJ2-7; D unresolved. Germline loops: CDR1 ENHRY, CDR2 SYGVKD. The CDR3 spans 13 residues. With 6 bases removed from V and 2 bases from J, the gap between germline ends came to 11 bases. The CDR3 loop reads CAIRSTDTYEQYF. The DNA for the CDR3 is TGTGCCATCAGGTCGACGGATACCTACGAGCAGTACTTC.

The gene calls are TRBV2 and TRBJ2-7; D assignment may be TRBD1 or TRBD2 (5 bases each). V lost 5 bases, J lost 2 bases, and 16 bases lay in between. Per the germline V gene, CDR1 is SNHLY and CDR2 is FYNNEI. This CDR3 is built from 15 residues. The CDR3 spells CASSQQMGVTYEQYF. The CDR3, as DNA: TGTGCCAGCAGTCAACAGATGGGGGTTACCTACGAGCAGTACTTC.

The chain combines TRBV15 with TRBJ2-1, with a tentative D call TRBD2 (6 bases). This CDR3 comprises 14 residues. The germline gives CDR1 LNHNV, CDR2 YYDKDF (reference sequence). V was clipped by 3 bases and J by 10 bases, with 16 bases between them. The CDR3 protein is CATSRGGQGPEQFF. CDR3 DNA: TGTGCCACCAGCAGGGGAGGTCAGGGTCCGGAGCAGTTCTTC. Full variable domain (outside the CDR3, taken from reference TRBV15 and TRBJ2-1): DAMVIQNPRYQVTQFGKPVTLSCSQTLNHNVMYWYQQKSSQAPKLLFHYYDKDFNNEADTPDNFQSRRPNTSFCFLDIRSPGLGDTAMYLCATSRGGQGPEQFFGPGTRLTVL.

The CDR3 sequence: CSARADRGGTGELFF. The CDR3 bases are TGCAGTGCTAGGGCGGACAGGGGAGGAACCGGGGAGCTGTTTTTT. The V call is TRBV20-1, the J call TRBJ2-2; 9 nucleotides match TRBD1. This CDR3 region has 15 residues. The V gene end was trimmed by 3 bases and the J gene end by 5 bases; junction bases not matched to a gene: 7. Germline CDR1 is DFQATT and CDR2 is SNEGSKA (reference sequence).

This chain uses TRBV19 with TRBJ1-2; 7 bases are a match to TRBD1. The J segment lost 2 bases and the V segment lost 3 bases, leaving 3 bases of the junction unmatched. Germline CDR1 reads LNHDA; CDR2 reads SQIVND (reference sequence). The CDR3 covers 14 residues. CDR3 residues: CASSIGGQNYGYTF. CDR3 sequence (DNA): TGTGCCAGTAGTATCGGGGGACAGAACTATGGCTACACCTTC.

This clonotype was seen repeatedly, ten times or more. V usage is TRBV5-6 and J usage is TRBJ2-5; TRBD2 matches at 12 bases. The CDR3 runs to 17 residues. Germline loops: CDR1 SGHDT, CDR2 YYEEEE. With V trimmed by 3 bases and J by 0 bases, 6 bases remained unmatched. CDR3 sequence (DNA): TGTGCCAGCAGCTCGGGACTAGCGGGCGCGTACCAAGAGACCCAGTACTTC. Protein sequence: CASSSGLAGAYQETQYF.

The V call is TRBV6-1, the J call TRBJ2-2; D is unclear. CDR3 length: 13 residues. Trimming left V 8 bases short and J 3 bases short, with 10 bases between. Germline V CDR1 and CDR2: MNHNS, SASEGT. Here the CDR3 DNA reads TGTGCCAGCTCCCTAGGATACACCGGGGAGCTGTTTTTT. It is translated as CASSLGYTGELFF.

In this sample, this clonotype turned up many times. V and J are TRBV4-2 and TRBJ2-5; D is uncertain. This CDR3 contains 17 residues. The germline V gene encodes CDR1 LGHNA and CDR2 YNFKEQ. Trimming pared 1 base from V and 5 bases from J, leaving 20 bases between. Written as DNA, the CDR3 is TGTGCCAGCAGCCAAGGACTCCAGATGACGGGTGGCGAGACCCAGTACTTC. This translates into CASSQGLQMTGGETQYF.

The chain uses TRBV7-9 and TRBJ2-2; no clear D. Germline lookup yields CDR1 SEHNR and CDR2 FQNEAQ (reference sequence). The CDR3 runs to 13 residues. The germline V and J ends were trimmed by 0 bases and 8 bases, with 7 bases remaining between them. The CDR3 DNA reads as TGTGCCAGCAGCTTAGCGTGGAGTGGGGAGCTGTTTTTT. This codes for CASSLAWSGELFF. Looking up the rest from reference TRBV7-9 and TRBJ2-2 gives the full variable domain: DTGVSQNPRHKITKRGQNVTFRCDPISEHNRLYWYRQTLGQGPEFLTYFQNEAQLEKSRLLSDRFSAERPKGSFSTLEIQRTEQGDSAMYLCASSLAWSGELFFGEGSRLTVL.

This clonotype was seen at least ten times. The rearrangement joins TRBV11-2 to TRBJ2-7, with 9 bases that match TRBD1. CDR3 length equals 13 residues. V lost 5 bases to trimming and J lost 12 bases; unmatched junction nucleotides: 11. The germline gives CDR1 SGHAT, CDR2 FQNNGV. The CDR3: CASSLQWDRVRYF. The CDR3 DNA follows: TGTGCCAGCAGCCTTCAGTGGGACAGGGTCAGGTACTTC.

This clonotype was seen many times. The CDR3 DNA is TGTGCCAGCAGCTTAGTGAGCGGGCTCAACGAGCAGTACTTC. Its protein is CASSLVSGLNEQYF. The V gene is TRBV7-2, the J gene TRBJ2-7; TRBD2 might be the D (6 bases). The germline V gene has CDR1 SGHTA and CDR2 FQGNSA. The ends were cut back, 1 base at V and 5 bases at J, with 12 bases in the middle. This CDR3 comprises 14 residues. Full variable domain (remainder filled in from reference TRBV7-2 and TRBJ2-7): GAGVSQSPSNKVTEKGKDVELRCDPISGHTALYWYRQSLGQGLEFLIYFQGNSAPDKSGLPSDRFSAERTGGSVSTLTIQRTQQEDSAVYLCASSLVSGLNEQYFGPGTRLTVT.

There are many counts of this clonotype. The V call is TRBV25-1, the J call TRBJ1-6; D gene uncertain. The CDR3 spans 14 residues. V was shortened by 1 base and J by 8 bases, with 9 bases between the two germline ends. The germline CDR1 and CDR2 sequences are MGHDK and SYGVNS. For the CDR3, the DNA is TGTGCCAGCAGTGAATCCGACCCGTATTCACCCCTCCACTTT. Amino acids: CASSESDPYSPLHF.